These T cell receptor beta chains were read from a single sample in a study of shared clonotypes between healthy human individuals. TCRdb's table, derived via immunoSEQ multiplex PCR, lists solely in-frame clones and lacks some. The data show 550,000 to 600,000 clones, with around 78% seen just once and about 11% held by the top ten. Sequencing was performed on PBMCs. The receptor set was obtained from a middle-aged woman in good health. Some clones in this sample may be carry-over from other donors' samples. The CDR3 runs from the conserved cysteine through the conserved F or W. The order of the fields is J gene, clone size, D gene, V gene, CDR3 DNA, CDR3 protein. D genes are given only for firm matches. Expanded clones get a size class; other rows say once, few or many, or leave the size out.

>TRBJ1-5|few|-|TRBV4-1
TGCGCCAGCAGCCAAGATACCCCGGGAAGCAATCAGCCCCAGCATTTT
CASSQDTPGSNQPQHF
>TRBJ2-7|-|-|TRBV30
TGTGCCTGGAGTGCGCGCAGGGTTGACTACGAGCAGTACTTC
CAWSARRVDYEQYF
>TRBJ1-4|-|-|TRBV6-5
TGTGCCAGCAGTTACGGGCCTACTAATGAAAAACTGTTTTTT
CASSYGPTNEKLFF
>TRBJ1-3|once|-|TRBV4-1
TGCGCCAGCAGCCAAGGAGCCGGGGGCGCTGGAAACACCATATATTTT
CASSQGAGGAGNTIYF
>TRBJ2-7|-|-|TRBV29-1
TGCAGCGTTGGGGTTCCCCAGGGAAGATACGAGCAGTACTTC
CSVGVPQGRYEQYF
>TRBJ2-7|many|-|TRBV5-1
TGCGCCAGCAGCTTGGCCCTACAGCAGCCCTACGAGCAGTACTTC
CASSLALQQPYEQYF
>TRBJ2-3|-|TRBD2|TRBV30
TGTGCCTGGAGTTCGGGGGGACGGGAGGGCACAGATACGCAGTATTTT
CAWSSGGREGTDTQYF
>TRBJ1-3|-|-|TRBV4-3
TGCGCCAGCAGCCAAGATCTGGGCTCTGGAAACACCATATATTTT
CASSQDLGSGNTIYF
>TRBJ2-2|-|-|TRBV15
TGTGCCACCAGCAGAACGGGACATCGGAACACCGGGGAGCTGTTTTTT
CATSRTGHRNTGELFF
>TRBJ1-5|once|-|TRBV27
TGTGCCAGCAGTAGGAGGGCCGGGGATCAGCCCCAGCATTTT
CASSRRAGDQPQHF
>TRBJ1-1|-|-|TRBV19
TGTGCCAGTAGTCCAAGAAAAAGTTTGAACACTGAAGCTTTCTTT
CASSPRKSLNTEAFF
>TRBJ1-5|few|-|TRBV7-2
TGTGCCAGCAGCTTAGGGGCCAGGGAGAATCAGCCCCAGCATTTT
CASSLGARENQPQHF
>TRBJ2-2|-|-|TRBV7-2
TGTGCCAGCACCTCCCCCCGGGGAGGGAACACCGGGGAGCTGTTTTTT
CASTSPRGGNTGELFF
>TRBJ1-3|once|-|TRBV30
TGTGCCTGGAATCCAGGGACCGGGACCATATATTTT
CAWNPGTGTIYF
>TRBJ1-1|-|TRBD1|TRBV2
TGTGCCAGCCGACAGGGGGCTCACATGAACACTGAAGCTTTCTTT
CASRQGAHMNTEAFF
>TRBJ2-1|-|TRBD2|TRBV4-3
TGCGCCAGCAGCCAAGTGTTGGCTAGCGGGAGGACGAGCTCCTACAATGAGCAGTTCTTC
CASSQVLASGRTSSYNEQFF
>TRBJ2-5|-|TRBD1|TRBV27
TGTGCCAGCAGTCCCCGGACAGGGGCAGGAGAGACCCAGTACTTC
CASSPRTGAGETQYF
>TRBJ1-1|few|-|TRBV10-3
TGTGCCATCAGTGATAATAAGAACACTGAAGCTTTCTTT
CAISDNKNTEAFF
>TRBJ2-2|-|-|TRBV19
TGTGCCAGTAGACAGGTTTGGGGGCAAGACACCGGGGAGCTGTTTTTT
CASRQVWGQDTGELFF
>TRBJ2-7|-|-|TRBV5-6
TGTGCCAACAGCTTGGCAGTCTCTAGGGTACTCGCCTACGAGCAGTACTTC
CANSLAVSRVLAYEQYF
>TRBJ2-5|-|TRBD2|TRBV14
TGTGCCAGCAGCCAACAAGCGGGATTCGGGACCCAGTACTTC
CASSQQAGFGTQYF
>TRBJ1-2|-|TRBD1|TRBV10-2
TGCGCCAGCAGGGGGACTACAGGGGGCAACTATGGCTACACCTTC
CASRGTTGGNYGYTF
>TRBJ2-6|once|-|TRBV7-2
TGTGCCAGCAGGATGGGGGGATCCTCTGGGGCCAACGTCCTGACTTTC
CASRMGGSSGANVLTF
>TRBJ2-5|-|-|TRBV27
TGTGCCAGCAGTTTGAGAGATCAAGAGACCCAGTACTTC
CASSLRDQETQYF
>TRBJ2-6|-|-|TRBV6-1
TGTGCCAGCAGTTCTGGAAACTCTGGGGCCAACGTCCTGACTTTC
CASSSGNSGANVLTF
>TRBJ1-4|-|TRBD1|TRBV5-1
TGCGCCAGCAGCCCGGGACAGCTGAATGAAAAACTGTTTTTT
CASSPGQLNEKLFF
>TRBJ2-7|-|TRBD1|TRBV9
TGTGCCAGCAGCGTGTCGGGACAGGGCTACGAGCAGTACTTC
CASSVSGQGYEQYF
>TRBJ2-2|-|-|TRBV7-3
TGTGCCAGCAGCATGGGGACCCTAAACACCGGGGAGCTGTTTTTT
CASSMGTLNTGELFF
>TRBJ2-3|-|-|TRBV7-6
TGCGCCAGCAGCGTCTACGGGACACCCGGTTCAGATACGCAGTATTTT
CASSVYGTPGSDTQYF
>TRBJ1-5|-|TRBD1|TRBV4-1
TGCGCCAGCAGCCAAGATCAGGGGGGAAATAGCAATCAGCCCCAGCATTTT
CASSQDQGGNSNQPQHF
>TRBJ2-3|once|-|TRBV30
TGTGCCTGGAATAACTTACGCACAGATACGCAGTATTTT
CAWNNLRTDTQYF
>TRBJ2-2|-|TRBD1|TRBV11-3
TGTGCCAGCAGCCCTCGGGACAGGGACCCCGGGGAGCTGTTTTTT
CASSPRDRDPGELFF
>TRBJ2-7|few|-|TRBV12-2
TGTGCAAGTCGCTTAGGAGGCTACGAGCAGTACTTC
CASRLGGYEQYF
>TRBJ2-1|-|TRBD2|TRBV6-1
TGTGCCAGCAGTGCGGGACTAGCGGGTTACAATGAGCAGTTCTTC
CASSAGLAGYNEQFF
>TRBJ1-2|few|-|TRBV18
TGTGCCAGCTCACCAGGCTTCGGGGGCTATGGCTACACCTTC
CASSPGFGGYGYTF
>TRBJ2-5|-|-|TRBV7-3
TGTGCCAGCAGCCGCGACGGGGAAGAGACCCAGTACTTC
CASSRDGEETQYF
>TRBJ2-1|many|TRBD2|TRBV5-1
TGCGCCAGCAGCTTTGAGGCTAGCGGGAGCTCCTACAATGAGCAGTTCTTC
CASSFEASGSSYNEQFF
>TRBJ2-1|-|TRBD1|TRBV28
TGTGCCAGCAGGGGGGACAGATGGGATGAGCAGTTCTTC
CASRGDRWDEQFF
>TRBJ2-1|-|TRBD1|TRBV7-9
TGTGCCAGCAGCCCGATTTTTGCCGGACAGGGTTCGAATGAGCAGTTCTTC
CASSPIFAGQGSNEQFF
>TRBJ1-4|once|-|TRBV30
TGTGCCTGGAGTGTACCAGGGATTCCGGGCAAACTGTTTTTT
CAWSVPGIPGKLFF
>TRBJ2-3|-|-|TRBV5-1
TGCGCCAGCATGGCGGGAACTAGCACAGATACGCAGTATTTT
CASMAGTSTDTQYF
>TRBJ2-1|-|TRBD2|TRBV7-3
TGTGCCAGCAGCTTAGGGGCGGGAGTCTACAATGAGCAGTTCTTC
CASSLGAGVYNEQFF
>TRBJ1-1|once|TRBD1|TRBV6-6
TGTGCCAGCAGTCCCAGGACAGGAATGAACACTGAAGCTTTCTTT
CASSPRTGMNTEAFF
>TRBJ2-3|-|-|TRBV5-1
TGCGCCAGCAGCTTGGCCCCACTAGCCTCAGATACGCAGTATTTT
CASSLAPLASDTQYF
>TRBJ2-1|-|-|TRBV6-1
TGTGCCAGCAGAACCCCTCAGGGTGCGGATGAGCAGTTCTTC
CASRTPQGADEQFF
>TRBJ2-6|few|-|TRBV28
TGTGCCAGCGAGGAGAGCTCTGGGGCCAACGTCCTGACTTTC
CASEESSGANVLTF
>TRBJ2-2|-|-|TRBV11-2
TGTGCCAGCAGCTCCCAGGGTCTCCGCGACAACACCGGGGAGCTGTTTTTT
CASSSQGLRDNTGELFF
>TRBJ2-7|once|-|TRBV21-1
TGTGCCAGCAGGTTTACTAGCTGCATAGCTCCATCCTACGAGCAGTACTTC
CASRFTSCIAPSYEQYF
>TRBJ2-3|-|-|TRBV18
TGTGCCAGCTCACCATCGGGCGCCAGCACAGATACGCAGTATTTT
CASSPSGASTDTQYF
>TRBJ1-2|-|-|TRBV30
TGTGCCTGGTCAGGGGACTATGGCTACACCTTC
CAWSGDYGYTF
>TRBJ1-2|-|-|TRBV11-2
TGTGCCAGCAGCTTAGATGGTAGAGGGGGTAGAAACTATGGCTACACCTTC
CASSLDGRGGRNYGYTF